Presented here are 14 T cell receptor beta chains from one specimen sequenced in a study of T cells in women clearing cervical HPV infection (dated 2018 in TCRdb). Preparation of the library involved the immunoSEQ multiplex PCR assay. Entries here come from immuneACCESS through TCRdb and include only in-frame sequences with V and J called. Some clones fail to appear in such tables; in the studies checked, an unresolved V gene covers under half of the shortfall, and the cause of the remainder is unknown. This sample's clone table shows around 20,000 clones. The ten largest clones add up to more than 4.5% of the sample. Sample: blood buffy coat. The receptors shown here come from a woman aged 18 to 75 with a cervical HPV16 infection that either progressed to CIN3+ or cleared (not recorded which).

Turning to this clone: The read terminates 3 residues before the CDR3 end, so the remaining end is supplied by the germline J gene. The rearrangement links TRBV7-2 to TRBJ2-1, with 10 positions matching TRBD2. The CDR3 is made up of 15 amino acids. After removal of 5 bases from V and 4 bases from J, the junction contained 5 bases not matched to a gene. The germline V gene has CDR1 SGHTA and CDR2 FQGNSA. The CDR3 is CASSQRTSGYNEQFF. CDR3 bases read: TGTGCCAGCAGCCAACGGACTAGCGGTTACAATGAG.

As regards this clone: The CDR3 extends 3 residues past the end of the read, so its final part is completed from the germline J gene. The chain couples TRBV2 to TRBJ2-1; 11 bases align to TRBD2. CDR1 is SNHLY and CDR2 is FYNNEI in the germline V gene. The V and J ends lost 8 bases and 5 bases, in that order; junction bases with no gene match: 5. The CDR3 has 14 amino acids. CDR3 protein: CASWGLADDNEQFF. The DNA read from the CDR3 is TGTGCCAGCTGGGGACTAGCGGATGACAATGAG.

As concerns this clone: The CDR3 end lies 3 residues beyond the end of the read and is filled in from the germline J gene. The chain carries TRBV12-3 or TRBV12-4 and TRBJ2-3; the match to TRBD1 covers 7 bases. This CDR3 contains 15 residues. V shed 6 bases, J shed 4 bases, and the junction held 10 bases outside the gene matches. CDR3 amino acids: CASSARGQGSDTQYF. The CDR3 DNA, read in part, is TGTGCCAGCAGCGCTAGGGGGCAGGGATCAGATACG.

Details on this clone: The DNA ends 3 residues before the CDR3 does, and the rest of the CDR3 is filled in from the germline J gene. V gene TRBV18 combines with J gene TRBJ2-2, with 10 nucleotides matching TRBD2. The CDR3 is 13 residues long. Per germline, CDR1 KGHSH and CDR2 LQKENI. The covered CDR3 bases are TGTGCCAGCTCTGAGAGACTAGCGGGCGAG. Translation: CASSERLAGE. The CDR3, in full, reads CASSERLAGELFF.

The CDR3 here is CSARGTSGTDTQYF. Incomplete CDR3 DNA: TGCAGTGCCAGGGGAACTAGCGGCACAGATACG. The V call is TRBV20-1, the J call TRBJ2-3; the D gene is possibly TRBD2 (7 bases). The read falls 3 residues short of the CDR3 end, and the missing part is taken from the germline J gene. Looked up from germline, CDR1 is DFQATT and CDR2 is SNEGSKA (reference sequence). This CDR3 comprises 14 residues. V was trimmed by 6 bases and J by 1 base, leaving 14 bases between them.

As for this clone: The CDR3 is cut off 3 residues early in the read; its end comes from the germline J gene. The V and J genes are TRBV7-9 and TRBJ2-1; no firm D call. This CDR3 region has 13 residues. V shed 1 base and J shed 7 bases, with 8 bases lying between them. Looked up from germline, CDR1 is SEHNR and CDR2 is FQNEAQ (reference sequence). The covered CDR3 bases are TGTGCCAGCAGCTTAGATGGGCCGAATGAG. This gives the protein CASSLDGPNE. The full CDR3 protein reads CASSLDGPNEQFF.

Incomplete CDR3 DNA: TGTGCCATCAGTGAACCACGGACAGGGGGTAATTCACCC. Translated, it gives CAISEPRTGGNSP. The full CDR3 sequence reads CAISEPRTGGNSPLHF. The V gene is TRBV10-3, the J gene TRBJ1-6, with 10 positions matching TRBD1. The read halts 3 residues ahead of the CDR3 end, with the missing end drawn from the germline J gene. The CDR3 consists of 16 residues. The V gene end was trimmed by 3 bases and the J gene end by 6 bases; junction bases not matched to a gene: 5. The germline CDR1 and CDR2 sequences are ENHRY and SYGVKD.

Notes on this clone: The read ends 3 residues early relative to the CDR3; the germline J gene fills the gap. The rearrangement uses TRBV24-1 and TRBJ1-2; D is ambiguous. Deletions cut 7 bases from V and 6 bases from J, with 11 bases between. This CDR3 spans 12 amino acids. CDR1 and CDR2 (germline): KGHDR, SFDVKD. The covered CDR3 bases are TGTGCCACCAGGGGGTACGGGGATGGC. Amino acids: CATRGYGDG. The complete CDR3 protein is CATRGYGDGYTF.

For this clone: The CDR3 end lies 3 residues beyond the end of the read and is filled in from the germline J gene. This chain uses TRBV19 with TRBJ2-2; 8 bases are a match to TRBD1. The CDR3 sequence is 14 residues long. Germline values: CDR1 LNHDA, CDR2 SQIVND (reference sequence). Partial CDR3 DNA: TGTGCCAGCCGATCGACAGGGGTGAATTCACCG. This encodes CASRSTGVNSP. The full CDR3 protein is CASRSTGVNSPLFF.

CDR3 bases read: TGCAGTGCTAGCGGGGAGATTAATGAAAAG. As protein: CSASGEINEK. The complete CDR3 reads CSASGEINEKLFF. The rearrangement uses TRBV20-1 and TRBJ2-2; D is perhaps TRBD2 (5 bases). The read gets to within 3 residues of the CDR3 end, and the germline J gene fills in the rest. Germline V gives CDR1 DFQATT, CDR2 SNEGSKA (reference sequence). This CDR3 has 13 residues.

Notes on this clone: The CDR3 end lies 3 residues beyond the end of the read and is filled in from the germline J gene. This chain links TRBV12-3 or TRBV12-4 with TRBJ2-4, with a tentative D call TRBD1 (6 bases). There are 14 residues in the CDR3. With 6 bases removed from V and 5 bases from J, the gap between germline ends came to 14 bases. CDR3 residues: CASSRGQSENIQYF. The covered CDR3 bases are TGTGCCAGCAGCCGAGGACAGAGCGAAAACATT.

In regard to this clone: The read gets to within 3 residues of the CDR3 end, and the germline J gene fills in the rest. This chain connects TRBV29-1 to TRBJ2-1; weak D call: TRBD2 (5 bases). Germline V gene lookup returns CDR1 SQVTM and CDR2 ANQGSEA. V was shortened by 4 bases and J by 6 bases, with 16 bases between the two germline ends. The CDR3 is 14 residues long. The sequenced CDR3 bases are TGCAGCGTTGGTGAGGGCAGTCCGCCCAATGAG. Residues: CSVGEGSPPNE. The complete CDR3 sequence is CSVGEGSPPNEQFF.

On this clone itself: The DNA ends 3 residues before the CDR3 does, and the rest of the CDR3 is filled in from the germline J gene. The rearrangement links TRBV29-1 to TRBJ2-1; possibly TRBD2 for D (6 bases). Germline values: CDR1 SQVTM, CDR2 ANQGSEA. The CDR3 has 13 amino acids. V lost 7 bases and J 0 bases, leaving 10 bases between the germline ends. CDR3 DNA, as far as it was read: TGCAGCGGGGCGGGAAACTCCTACAATGAG. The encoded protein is CSGAGNSYNE. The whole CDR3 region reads CSGAGNSYNEQFF.

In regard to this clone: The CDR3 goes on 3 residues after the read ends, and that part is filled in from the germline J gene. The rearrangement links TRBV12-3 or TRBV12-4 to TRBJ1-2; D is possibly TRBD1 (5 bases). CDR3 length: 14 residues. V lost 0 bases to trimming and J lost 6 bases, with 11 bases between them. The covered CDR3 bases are TGTGCCAGCAGTTTAGCCCGGACAAGAGATGGC. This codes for CASSLARTRDG. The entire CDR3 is CASSLARTRDGYTF.